The 27 T cell receptor beta chains in this list originate from one sample, sequenced in a study of CD8 T cells in Susac syndrome. Reverse transcription of roughly 0.5 to 1 ug RNA was performed with random hexamers. TCRdb itself ran the immunoSEQ multiplex PCR reads through MiXCR, one entry per CDR3 protein. This sample has 120,000 or so distinct CDR3 sequences, with around 96% found just once. Material: CD4+ T cells from PBMCs. These TCRs come from a human donor in good health.

The CDR3 DNA is TGTGCCAGCAGCTTGAACCCGGCGGATACGCAGTATTTT. Protein product: CASSLNPADTQYF. The chain joins TRBV5-6 to TRBJ2-3; D remains ambiguous. Germline lookup yields CDR1 SGHDT and CDR2 YYEEEE. V shed 1 base and J shed 6 bases, with 9 bases lying between them. CDR3 length equals 13 residues.

The rearrangement links TRBV7-9 to TRBJ2-1; D is uncertain. CDR3 length: 13 amino acids. Per the germline V gene, CDR1 is SEHNR and CDR2 is FQNEAQ (reference sequence). Trimming cost V 5 bases and J 8 bases, with 13 bases left between them. CDR3 sequence reads: CASSPVSIDEQFF. DNA for the CDR3: TGTGCCAGCAGCCCCGTCTCTATAGATGAGCAGTTCTTC.

Only a few counts were recorded for this clonotype. At one end, the junction sequence differs from germline, possibly due to a read error. The V and J genes are TRBV7-9 and TRBJ2-5, with D uncertain. Germline V gene sequence: CDR1 SEHNR, CDR2 FQNEAQ (reference sequence). The CDR3 sequence is 12 residues long. For the CDR3, the DNA is TGTGCCAGCAGTTTAGTGCAAGAGACCCAGTACTTC. Translation: CASSLVQETQYF.

The sample holds one count of this clonotype. The chain recombines TRBV19 with TRBJ2-2, with a tentative D call TRBD2 (5 bases). Trimming stripped 3 bases from V and 1 base from J, with 6 bases between. CDR3 length: 14 residues. CDR1 LNHDA and CDR2 SQIVND come from the germline V gene (reference sequence). CDR3 in amino acids: CASSMAGNTGELFF. In DNA form, the CDR3 reads TGTGCCAGTAGTATGGCGGGGAACACCGGGGAGCTGTTTTTT.

This clonotype was seen just once. The chain combines TRBV15 with TRBJ2-5, with TRBD2 matching over 7 bases. J lost 5 bases, V lost 2 bases, and 8 bases had no gene match. In germline, CDR1 is LNHNV, CDR2 YYDKDF (reference sequence). The CDR3 length is 15 residues. The CDR3 is CATSRKWEGVETQYF. CDR3 DNA: TGTGCCACCAGCAGAAAATGGGAGGGAGTGGAGACCCAGTACTTC.

The chain has TRBV3-1 and TRBJ2-1; possibly TRBD2 for D (6 bases). This CDR3 has 16 amino acids. V was trimmed by 0 bases and J by 3 bases, leaving 12 bases between them. Germline-derived CDR1 and CDR2 are LGHDT and YNNKEL (reference sequence). DNA of the CDR3: TGTGCCAGCAGCCAAGAGGGGGGAGTTCACTACAATGAGCAGTTCTTC. Translation gives CASSQEGGVHYNEQFF.

This rearrangement joins TRBV3-1 to TRBJ2-5; perhaps TRBD2 as D (6 bases). The germline V and J ends were trimmed by 4 bases and 4 bases, with 16 bases remaining between them. CDR3 length equals 15 residues. CDR1 LGHDT and CDR2 YNNKEL come from the germline V gene (reference sequence). DNA of the CDR3: TGTGCCAGCAGCCTAAGAGGTGGGGGAGGAGAGACCCAGTACTTC. It specifies CASSLRGGGGETQYF.

The chain combines TRBV29-1 with TRBJ2-7; 7 bases agree with TRBD1. Germline V gives CDR1 SQVTM, CDR2 ANQGSEA. V gave up 7 bases and J gave up 5 bases; unmatched junction bases: 5. CDR3 length: 11 residues. The CDR3 loop is CSGGQKHEQYF. The CDR3 bases are TGCAGCGGGGGACAGAAACACGAGCAGTACTTC.

The CDR3 DNA follows: TGTGCCAGCGCCGGGACAGCTTACAATGAGCAGTTCTTC. It translates to CASAGTAYNEQFF. The rearrangement uses TRBV2 and TRBJ2-1; TRBD1 matches 7 bases. Per germline, CDR1 SNHLY and CDR2 FYNNEI. J was trimmed by 4 bases and V by 8 bases; bases with no gene match: 5. This CDR3 is 13 amino acids long.

CDR3 DNA sequence: TGTGCCAGCAGCCAATTGGGACTAGCGGGAGTAGAGACCCAGTACTTC. Amino acid sequence: CASSQLGLAGVETQYF. V gene TRBV7-7 combines with J gene TRBJ2-5, with 14 positions matching TRBD2. Germline V gene data show CDR1 as SSHAT and CDR2 as FNYEAQ (reference sequence). This CDR3 comprises 16 residues. The V gene end was trimmed by 5 bases and the J gene end by 4 bases; junction bases not matched to a gene: 6.

This sequence joins TRBV15 and TRBJ2-5; maybe TRBD2 (7 bases). The V gene's germline CDR1 is LNHNV and CDR2 YYDKDF (reference sequence). The CDR3 totals 15 residues. The V end lost 8 bases, the J end lost 5 bases, and 21 bases lay between the germline ends. CDR3 protein: CATRRAGAEGETQYF. CDR3 DNA sequence: TGTGCCACCCGGCGCGCGGGGGCTGAGGGGGAGACCCAGTACTTC.

The CDR3 sequence is CAWRQEAMRAFF. CDR3 sequence (DNA): TGTGCCTGGAGGCAAGAGGCGATGAGGGCTTTCTTT. The chain links TRBV30 to TRBJ1-1; D not certain. Germline V gene sequence: CDR1 GTSNPN, CDR2 SVGIG (reference sequence). The length of the CDR3 is 12 residues. V shed 3 bases and J shed 11 bases, with 16 bases lying between them. The full variable domain, its missing parts supplied by reference TRBV30 and TRBJ1-1, is SQTIHQWPATLVQPVGSPLSLECTVEGTSNPNLYWYRQAAGRGLQLLFYSVGIGQISSEVPQNLSASRPQDRQFILSSKKLLLSDSGFYLCAWRQEAMRAFFGQGTRLTVV.

The rearrangement links TRBV19 to TRBJ2-6, with a weak D call TRBD2 (5 bases). CDR1 and CDR2 from the germline V gene are LNHDA and SQIVND (reference sequence). This CDR3 spans 13 amino acids. The CDR3 bases are TGTGCAGTTCGCGGGTCTGGGGCCAACGTCCTGACTTTC. Encoded protein: CAVRGSGANVLTF.

This chain connects TRBV19 to TRBJ1-4, with a weak D call TRBD1 (6 bases). The CDR3 is 15 amino acids. Germline lookup yields CDR1 LNHDA and CDR2 SQIVND (reference sequence). The germline V and J ends were trimmed by 7 bases and 4 bases, with 16 bases remaining between them. CDR3 sequence (DNA): TGTGCCAGTACCCAAGGACAGACCCTTAATGAAAAACTGTTTTTT. Translation: CASTQGQTLNEKLFF.

This sequence joins TRBV29-1 and TRBJ2-7; TRBD1 might be the D (5 bases). The CDR3 contains 12 residues. Germline CDR1 SQVTM, CDR2 ANQGSEA. V was cut by 2 bases and J by 5 bases, with 10 bases left in between. The CDR3 region has the DNA TGCAGCGTTGAACTGGGGCCCAACGAGCAGTACTTC. Translated, it gives CSVELGPNEQYF.

This chain uses TRBV5-6 with TRBJ1-2, with 7 bases fitting TRBD1. CDR1 and CDR2 from the germline V gene are SGHDT and YYEEEE. The CDR3 runs 14 residues. The junction had 10 bases not matched to a gene; V was cut back by 4 bases and J by 7 bases. The CDR3 coding sequence is TGTGCCAGCAGCGCCGGGACAGTTCAATCTGGCTACACCTTC. It translates to CASSAGTVQSGYTF.

The gene calls are TRBV5-1 and TRBJ2-7, with 11 bases aligning to TRBD1. Per the germline V gene, CDR1 is SGHRS and CDR2 is YFSETQ. CDR3 size: 15 residues. Losses at the gene ends were 2 bases for V and 3 bases for J; bases not matched to a gene: 4. As DNA, the CDR3 is TGCGCCAGCAGCTTAGGACAGGGGGCGATCTACGAGCAGTACTTC. It translates to CASSLGQGAIYEQYF.

The chain has TRBV29-1 and TRBJ1-1; TRBD1 is a possible D gene (6 bases). V dropped 4 bases and J dropped 8 bases, with 11 bases sitting between them. The length of the CDR3 is 11 residues. From germline, CDR1 is SQVTM and CDR2 ANQGSEA. CDR3 nucleotide sequence: TGCAGCGTTGCTACAGGGCTCGAAGCTTTCTTT. Amino acids: CSVATGLEAFF.

The CDR3 reads CASSSPDRKETQYF. The CDR3 DNA sequence: TGTGCCAGCAGCTCCCCGGACAGAAAAGAGACCCAGTACTTC. The chain recombines TRBV28 with TRBJ2-5; weak D call: TRBD1 (6 bases). From germline, CDR1 is MDHEN and CDR2 SYDVKM. The CDR3 is made up of 14 amino acids. V dropped 6 bases and J dropped 3 bases, with 14 bases sitting between them.

The V and J genes are TRBV28 and TRBJ2-7, with 10 bases identical to TRBD2. Germline V gives CDR1 MDHEN, CDR2 SYDVKM. There are 15 residues in the CDR3. V lost 5 bases to trimming and J lost 7 bases; unmatched junction nucleotides: 11. The CDR3 DNA reads as TGTGCCAGCAGTGCTTCTGGAGCGGGAGGGGGGGAGCAGTACTTC. The encoded protein is CASSASGAGGGEQYF.

This chain joins TRBV7-2 and TRBJ2-3; D is undetermined. The CDR3 extends over 14 amino acids. Germline V gene lookup returns CDR1 SGHTA and CDR2 FQGNSA. Trimming stripped 2 bases from V and 6 bases from J, with 12 bases between. The CDR3 DNA reads as TGTGCCAGCAGCTTAACTTTTTCGAGGGATACGCAGTATTTT. This sequence encodes CASSLTFSRDTQYF. Combining the CDR3 with reference TRBV7-2 and TRBJ2-3 gives the whole variable domain GAGVSQSPSNKVTEKGKDVELRCDPISGHTALYWYRQSLGQGLEFLIYFQGNSAPDKSGLPSDRFSAERTGGSVSTLTIQRTQQEDSAVYLCASSLTFSRDTQYFGPGTRLTVL.

This clonotype was detected once. The chain couples TRBV3-1 to TRBJ1-3, with TRBD1 as a possible D gene (5 bases). Germline CDR1 is LGHDT and CDR2 is YNNKEL (reference sequence). The CDR3 covers 15 residues. V lost 2 bases and J 0 bases, leaving 8 bases between the germline ends. This CDR3 reads CASSQRGISGNTIYF. The CDR3 nucleotides are TGTGCCAGCAGCCAACGGGGGATCTCTGGAAACACCATATATTTT. Complete variable domain (other parts from reference TRBV3-1 and TRBJ1-3): DTAVSQTPKYLVTQMGNDKSIKCEQNLGHDTMYWYKQDSKKFLKIMFSYNNKELIINETVPNRFSPKSPDKAHLNLHINSLELGDSAVYFCASSQRGISGNTIYFGEGSWLTVV.

CDR3 sequence (DNA): TGTGCCAGCAGTGTACAGGGAAATGGCTACACCTTC. Residues: CASSVQGNGYTF. J is TRBJ1-2 and V is TRBV6-1; D perhaps matches TRBD1 (6 bases). The CDR3 consists of 12 residues. Trimming cost V 4 bases and J 6 bases, with 9 bases left between them. Germline V gene sequence: CDR1 MNHNS, CDR2 SASEGT.

The chain combines TRBV2 with TRBJ1-2; 7 nucleotides align to TRBD1. J was trimmed by 4 bases and V by 4 bases; bases with no gene match: 3. CDR1 and CDR2 (germline): SNHLY, FYNNEI. The CDR3 has 13 amino acids. The CDR3 DNA reads as TGTGCCAGCAGTGTTCGGGACAGCTATGGCTACACCTTC. Its translation is CASSVRDSYGYTF.

The rearrangement links TRBV5-1 to TRBJ1-6; D perhaps matches TRBD1 (5 bases). The CDR3 is made up of 14 amino acids. From germline, CDR1 is SGHRS and CDR2 YFSETQ. V shed 6 bases and J shed 7 bases, with 14 bases lying between them. The CDR3 DNA reads as TGCGCCAGCAAGGACGGGACGGCGAATTCACCCCTCCACTTT. This translates into CASKDGTANSPLHF.

The chain has TRBV5-4 and TRBJ1-1, with no clear D. Trimming took 0 bases from V and 3 from J, leaving 9 bases between them. Germline CDR1 is SGHNT and CDR2 is YYREEE (reference sequence). There are 14 residues in the CDR3. This chain's CDR3 is CASSLGPGDTEAFF. DNA of the CDR3: TGTGCCAGCAGCTTGGGTCCGGGAGACACTGAAGCTTTCTTT. The whole variable domain, filled in from reference TRBV5-4 and TRBJ1-1, reads ETGVTQSPTHLIKTRGQQVTLRCSSQSGHNTVSWYQQALGQGPQFIFQYYREEENGRGNFPPRFSGLQFPNYSSELNVNALELDDSALYLCASSLGPGDTEAFFGQGTRLTVV.

The V call is TRBV2, the J call TRBJ1-1; D is uncertain. Germline CDR1 and CDR2: SNHLY and FYNNEI. V lost 6 bases and J lost 1, with 18 bases in between. The length of the CDR3 is 16 residues. The CDR3 region has the DNA TGTGCCAGCAGGGGTTCGTTAGGCAGATCGAACACTGAAGCTTTCTTT. Translated, it gives CASRGSLGRSNTEAFF.